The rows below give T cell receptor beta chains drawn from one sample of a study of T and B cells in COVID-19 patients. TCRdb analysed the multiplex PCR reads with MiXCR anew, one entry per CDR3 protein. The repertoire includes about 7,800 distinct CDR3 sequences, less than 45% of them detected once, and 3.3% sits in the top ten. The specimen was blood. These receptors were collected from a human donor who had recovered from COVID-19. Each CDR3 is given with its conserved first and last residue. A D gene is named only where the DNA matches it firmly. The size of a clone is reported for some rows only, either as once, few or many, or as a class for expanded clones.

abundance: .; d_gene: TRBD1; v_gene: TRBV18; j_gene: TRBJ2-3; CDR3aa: CASSRQGFTDTQYF; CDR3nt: TGTGCCAGCTCCCGACAGGGTTTCACAGATACGCAGTATTTT
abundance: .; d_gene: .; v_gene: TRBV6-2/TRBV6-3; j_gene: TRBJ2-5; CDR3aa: CASSATGGLQETQYF; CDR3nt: TGTGCCAGCAGTGCGACCGGGGGCTTACAAGAGACCCAGTACTTC
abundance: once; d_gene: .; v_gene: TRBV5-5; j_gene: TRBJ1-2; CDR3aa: CASSLGAAYGYTF; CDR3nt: TGTGCCAGCAGCTTGGGGGCAGCCTATGGCTACACCTTC
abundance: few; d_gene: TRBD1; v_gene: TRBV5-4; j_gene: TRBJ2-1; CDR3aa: CASSSGGRRDEQFF; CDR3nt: TGTGCCAGCAGCTCAGGGGGCCGGCGCGATGAGCAGTTCTTC
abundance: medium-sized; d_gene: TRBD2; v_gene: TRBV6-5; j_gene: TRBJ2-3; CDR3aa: CASSSGTSGGYF; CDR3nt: TGTGCCAGCAGTTCCGGGACTAGCGGGGGGTATTTT
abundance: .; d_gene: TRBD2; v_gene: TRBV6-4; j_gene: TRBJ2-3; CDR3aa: CASSGTSGTDTQYF; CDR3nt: TGTGCCAGCAGTGGGACTAGCGGCACAGATACGCAGTATTTT
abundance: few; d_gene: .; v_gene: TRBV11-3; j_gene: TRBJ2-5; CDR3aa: CASSRQETQYF; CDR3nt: TGTGCCAGCAGTAGACAAGAGACCCAGTACTTC
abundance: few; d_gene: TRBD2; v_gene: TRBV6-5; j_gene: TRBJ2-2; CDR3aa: CASTYGAGGYTGELFF; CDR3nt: TGTGCCAGCACCTACGGGGCGGGGGGTTACACCGGGGAGCTGTTTTTT
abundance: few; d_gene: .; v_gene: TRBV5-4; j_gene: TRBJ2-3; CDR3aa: CASSLGTVSTDTQYF; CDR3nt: TGTGCCAGCAGCTTGGGAACAGTTAGCACAGATACGCAGTATTTT
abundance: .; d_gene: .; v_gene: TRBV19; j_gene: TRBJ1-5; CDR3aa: CASRASWLQPQHF; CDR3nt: TGTGCCAGTAGAGCCAGTTGGCTTCAGCCCCAGCATTTT
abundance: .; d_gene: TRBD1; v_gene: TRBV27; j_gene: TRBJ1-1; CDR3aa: CASRTSDRGTEQGEAFF; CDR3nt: TGTGCCAGCAGGACCTCGGACAGGGGTACTGAACAGGGTGAAGCTTTCTTT
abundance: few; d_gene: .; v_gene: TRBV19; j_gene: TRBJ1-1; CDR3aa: CASSQTDFTEAFF; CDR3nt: TGTGCCAGTAGTCAGACTGACTTCACTGAAGCTTTCTTT
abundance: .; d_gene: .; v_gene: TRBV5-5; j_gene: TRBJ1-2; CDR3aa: CASSLPGYGYTF; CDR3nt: TGTGCCAGCAGCTTACCAGGTTATGGCTACACCTTC
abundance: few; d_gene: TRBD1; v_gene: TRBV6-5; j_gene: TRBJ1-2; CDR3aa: CASSPTTGTGNGYTF; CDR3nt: TGTGCCAGCAGTCCTACAACCGGGACAGGGAATGGCTACACCTTC
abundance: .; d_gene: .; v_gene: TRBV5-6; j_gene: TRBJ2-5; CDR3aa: CASSLSLGDPLLF; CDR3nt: TGTGCCAGCAGCTTGTCGCTAGGGGACCCCTTGCTCTTC
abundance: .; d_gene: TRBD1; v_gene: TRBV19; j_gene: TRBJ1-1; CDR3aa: CASRQQGPTEAFF; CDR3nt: TGTGCCAGTAGACAACAGGGGCCCACTGAAGCTTTCTTT
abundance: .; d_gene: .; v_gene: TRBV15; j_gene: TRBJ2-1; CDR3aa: CATSRGNGNEQFF; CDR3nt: TGTGCCACCAGCCGAGGGAATGGGAATGAGCAGTTCTTC